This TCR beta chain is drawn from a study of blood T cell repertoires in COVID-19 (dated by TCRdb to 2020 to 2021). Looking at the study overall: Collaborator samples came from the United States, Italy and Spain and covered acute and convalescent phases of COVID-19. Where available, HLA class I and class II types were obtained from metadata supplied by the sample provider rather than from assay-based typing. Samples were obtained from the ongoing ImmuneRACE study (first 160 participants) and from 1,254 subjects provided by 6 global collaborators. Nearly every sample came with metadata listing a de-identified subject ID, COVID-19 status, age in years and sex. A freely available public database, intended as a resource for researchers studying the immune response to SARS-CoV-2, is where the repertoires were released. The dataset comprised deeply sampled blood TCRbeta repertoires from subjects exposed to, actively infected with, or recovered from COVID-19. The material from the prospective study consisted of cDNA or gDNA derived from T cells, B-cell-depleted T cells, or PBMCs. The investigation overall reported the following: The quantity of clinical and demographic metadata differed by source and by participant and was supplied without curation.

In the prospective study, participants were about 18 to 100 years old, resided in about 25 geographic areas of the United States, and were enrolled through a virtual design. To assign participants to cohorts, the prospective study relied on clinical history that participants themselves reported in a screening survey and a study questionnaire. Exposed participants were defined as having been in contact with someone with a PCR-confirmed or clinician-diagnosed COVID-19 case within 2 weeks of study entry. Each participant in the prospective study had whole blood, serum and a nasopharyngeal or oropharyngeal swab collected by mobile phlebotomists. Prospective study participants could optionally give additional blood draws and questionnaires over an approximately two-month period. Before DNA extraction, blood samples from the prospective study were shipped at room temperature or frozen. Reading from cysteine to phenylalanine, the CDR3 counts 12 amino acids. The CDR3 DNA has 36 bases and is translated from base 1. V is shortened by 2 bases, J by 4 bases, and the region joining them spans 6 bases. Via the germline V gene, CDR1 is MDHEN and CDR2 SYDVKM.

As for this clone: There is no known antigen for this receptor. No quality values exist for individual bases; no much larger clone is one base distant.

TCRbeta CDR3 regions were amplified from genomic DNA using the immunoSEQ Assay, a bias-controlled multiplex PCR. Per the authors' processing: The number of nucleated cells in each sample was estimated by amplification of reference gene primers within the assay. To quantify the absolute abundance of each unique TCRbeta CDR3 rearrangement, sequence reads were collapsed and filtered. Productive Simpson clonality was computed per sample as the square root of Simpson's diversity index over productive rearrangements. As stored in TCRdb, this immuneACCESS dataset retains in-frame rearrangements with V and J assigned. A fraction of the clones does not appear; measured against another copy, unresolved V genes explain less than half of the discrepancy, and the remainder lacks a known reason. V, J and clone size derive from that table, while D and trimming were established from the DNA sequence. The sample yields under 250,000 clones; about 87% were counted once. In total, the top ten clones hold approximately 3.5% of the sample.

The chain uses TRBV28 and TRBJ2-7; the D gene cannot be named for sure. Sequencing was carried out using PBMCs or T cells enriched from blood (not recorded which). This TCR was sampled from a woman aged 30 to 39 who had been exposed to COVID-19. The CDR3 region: CASSLRLYEQYF. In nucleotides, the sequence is TGTGCCAGCAGTTTACGGTTGTACGAGCAGTACTTC.